A single sample is the source of the 5 T cell receptor beta chains below, sequenced in a study of Ad26.COV2.S vaccination and SARS-CoV-2 variants. Documented treatment: approximately 18 received Ad26.COV2.S at low or high dose, single or two shots; roughly five received placebo; per-sample allocation not given. Each sample was drawn 63 days after the first injection (of vaccine or placebo). Some clones are missing from TCRdb's copy, which holds only in-frame ones; the method was immunoSEQ multiplex PCR. Of about 350,000 clones detected, approximately 90% appear once; the ten largest clones hold around 6.1%. The sequencing used peripheral blood, collected in a trial of Ad26.COV2.S vaccine versus placebo. Source of these receptors: a person between 18 and 65 years old who received the Ad26.COV2.S COVID-19 vaccine or a placebo.

This sequence joins TRBV18 and TRBJ2-7, with a possible D match to TRBD1 (5 bases). Per the germline V gene, CDR1 is KGHSH and CDR2 is LQKENI. Trimming removed 4 bases from V and 7 bases from J, with 14 bases in between. There are 13 residues in the CDR3. The CDR3 nucleotides read TGTGCCAGCTCACTTAATCCCAGGGTGGAGCAGTACTTC. Translating it yields CASSLNPRVEQYF.

The J gene is TRBJ2-2, the V gene TRBV28, with D possibly TRBD2 on 6 matching bases. The CDR3 covers 15 residues. CDR1 is MDHEN, CDR2 SYDVKM, per germline. With 7 bases removed from V and 5 bases from J, the gap between germline ends came to 17 bases. CDR3 DNA: TGTGCCAGCACCCCCCCGGGGGTTTGGACCGGGGAGCTGTTTTTT. It translates to CASTPPGVWTGELFF.

This chain links TRBV7-7 with TRBJ2-5, with 9 nucleotides matching TRBD1. The germline V gene encodes CDR1 SSHAT and CDR2 FNYEAQ (reference sequence). The CDR3 sequence is 13 residues long. CDR3 residues: CASSTGGPETQYF. In DNA form, the CDR3 reads TGTGCTAGCTCTACAGGGGGCCCAGAGACCCAGTACTTC.

The V gene is TRBV6-2 or TRBV6-3, the J gene TRBJ2-3, with D maybe TRBD1 (8 bases). V lost 5 bases, J lost 9 bases, and 21 bases lay in between. CDR3 length: 15 amino acids. Germline CDR1 MNHEY, CDR2 SVGEGT. The CDR3 protein is CASSLGTGGLETQYF. The CDR3 DNA reads as TGTGCCAGCAGTCTCGGGACAGGAGGACTAGAGACGCAGTATTTT.

This clone was found once. In nucleotides, the CDR3 is TGTGCCAGTAGTATAGACCCCGGGACGGAAAATCAGCCCCAGCATTTT. Protein product: CASSIDPGTENQPQHF. This chain uses TRBV19 with TRBJ1-5; tentative D call: TRBD1 (5 bases). Trimming stripped 0 bases from V and 4 bases from J, with 13 bases between. Germline assignment: CDR1 LNHDA and CDR2 SQIVND (reference sequence). CDR3 length equals 16 residues.